This T cell receptor (beta chain) was identified during a study of T cells in Graves' hyperthyroidism and ophthalmopathy. This clonotype was counted ten times or more. Amplification of TCR beta CDR3 regions was performed using RNA transcripts as template. Primed by the HTBI set, a first-round RT-PCR was run on the TCR CDR3. MiXCR was run by TCRdb on the multiplex PCR reads, yielding one entry per CDR3 protein. The sample includes 730,000 or so distinct CDR3 sequences, approximately 19% of them seen just once. Clinicians diagnosed patients from clinical symptoms, serum thyroxine and TRAb, thyroid ultrasound and orbital computed tomography. Germline V gene lookup returns CDR1 SGHRS and CDR2 YFSETQ. The germline V and J ends were trimmed by 4 bases and 2 bases, with 5 bases remaining between them. The CDR3 is 12 residues long.

This clonotype was obtained from a woman in her fifties or sixties with Graves' hyperthyroidism that later progressed to Graves' ophthalmopathy. The chain employs TRBV5-1 and TRBJ2-3; D unresolved. Source material: blood. The CDR3 reads CASSPDTDTQYF. Written as DNA, the CDR3 is TGCGCCAGCAGCCCGGACACAGATACGCAGTATTTT.